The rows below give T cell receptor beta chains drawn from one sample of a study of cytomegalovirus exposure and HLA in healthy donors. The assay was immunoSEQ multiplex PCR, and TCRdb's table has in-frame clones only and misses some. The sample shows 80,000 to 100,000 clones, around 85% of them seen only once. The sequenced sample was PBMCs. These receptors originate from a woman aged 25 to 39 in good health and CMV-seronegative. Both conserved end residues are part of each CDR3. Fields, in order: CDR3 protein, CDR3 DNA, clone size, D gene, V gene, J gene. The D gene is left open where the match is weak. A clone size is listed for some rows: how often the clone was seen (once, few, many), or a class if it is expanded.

cdr3_aa: CASSYDRGNGYTF
cdr3_nt: TGTGCCAGCAGTTACGACAGGGGTAATGGCTACACCTTC
clone_size: few
d_call: TRBD1
v_call: TRBV6-5
j_call: TRBJ1-2

cdr3_aa: CASSLQGQGAYEQYF
cdr3_nt: TGTGCCAGCAGCTTACAGGGACAGGGGGCCTACGAGCAGTACTTC
clone_size: once
d_call: TRBD1
v_call: TRBV7-2
j_call: TRBJ2-7

cdr3_aa: CASSPSLRTELEAFF
cdr3_nt: TGTGCCAGCTCACCAAGCTTGCGGACAGAGCTTGAAGCTTTCTTT
clone_size: -
d_call: -
v_call: TRBV18
j_call: TRBJ1-1

cdr3_aa: CASSFVGLAGVSGYEQYF
cdr3_nt: TGTGCCAGCAGTTTCGTCGGACTAGCGGGAGTGTCGGGGTACGAGCAGTACTTC
clone_size: -
d_call: TRBD2
v_call: TRBV28
j_call: TRBJ2-7

cdr3_aa: CASSGGGPYEQYF
cdr3_nt: TGTGCCAGCAGCGGCGGAGGGCCCTACGAGCAGTACTTC
clone_size: -
d_call: -
v_call: TRBV7-9
j_call: TRBJ2-7

cdr3_aa: CASSRGQGASGVTGELFF
cdr3_nt: TGTGCCAGCAGCCGGGGGCAGGGGGCTAGTGGAGTCACCGGGGAGCTGTTTTTT
clone_size: -
d_call: TRBD1
v_call: TRBV4-2
j_call: TRBJ2-2

cdr3_aa: CASRAGAETEAFF
cdr3_nt: TGTGCCAGCAGGGCAGGGGCTGAGACTGAAGCTTTCTTT
clone_size: -
d_call: -
v_call: TRBV6-1
j_call: TRBJ1-1

cdr3_aa: CASSSPGASLFEQYF
cdr3_nt: TGTGCCAGCAGTTCCCCTGGGGCCAGCCTTTTCGAGCAGTACTTC
clone_size: -
d_call: -
v_call: TRBV6-5
j_call: TRBJ2-7

cdr3_aa: CATSNSYEQYF
cdr3_nt: TGTGCCACCAGCAACAGCTACGAGCAGTACTTC
clone_size: -
d_call: -
v_call: TRBV15
j_call: TRBJ2-7

cdr3_aa: CASSLARDWYNEQFF
cdr3_nt: TGTGCCAGCAGCTTGGCGAGGGATTGGTACAATGAGCAGTTCTTC
clone_size: -
d_call: -
v_call: TRBV5-6
j_call: TRBJ2-1

cdr3_aa: CASSPASGGDNQPQHF
cdr3_nt: TGTGCCAGCTCACCCGCTTCGGGGGGTGACAATCAGCCCCAGCATTTT
clone_size: few
d_call: -
v_call: TRBV18
j_call: TRBJ1-5

cdr3_aa: CSVSSGRRRNEQFF
cdr3_nt: TGCAGCGTTAGTAGCGGGAGGAGGCGGAATGAGCAGTTCTTC
clone_size: -
d_call: TRBD2
v_call: TRBV29-1
j_call: TRBJ2-1

cdr3_aa: CAISESKGADHEKLFF
cdr3_nt: TGTGCCATCAGTGAGTCGAAAGGAGCCGATCATGAAAAACTGTTTTTT
clone_size: -
d_call: -
v_call: TRBV10-3
j_call: TRBJ1-4

cdr3_aa: CASSSVPGQNYGYTF
cdr3_nt: TGTGCCAGCAGCTCGGTTCCGGGACAGAACTATGGCTACACCTTC
clone_size: -
d_call: TRBD1
v_call: TRBV7-2
j_call: TRBJ1-2

cdr3_aa: CASSYIQGTGELFF
cdr3_nt: TGTGCCAGCAGTTATATACAGGGCACCGGGGAGCTGTTTTTT
clone_size: -
d_call: -
v_call: TRBV6-5
j_call: TRBJ2-2

cdr3_aa: CASSSPAILGLPEAFF
cdr3_nt: TGTGCCAGCAGCTCCCCGGCAATCTTGGGCCTCCCTGAAGCTTTCTTT
clone_size: -
d_call: -
v_call: TRBV7-2
j_call: TRBJ1-1

cdr3_aa: CASSLDPDRQAFF
cdr3_nt: TGTGCCAGCAGCTTGGATCCCGACAGACAAGCTTTCTTT
clone_size: -
d_call: -
v_call: TRBV5-4
j_call: TRBJ1-1

cdr3_aa: CASTSTGGPTDTQYF
cdr3_nt: TGCGCCAGTACCTCTACGGGAGGGCCGACAGATACGCAGTATTTT
clone_size: -
d_call: TRBD2
v_call: TRBV4-1
j_call: TRBJ2-3

cdr3_aa: CASSASGGAYNEQFF
cdr3_nt: TGTGCCAGCAGCGCCAGCGGGGGGGCCTACAATGAGCAGTTCTTC
clone_size: -
d_call: TRBD2
v_call: TRBV9
j_call: TRBJ2-1

cdr3_aa: CAEPHMTGRNTGELFF
cdr3_nt: TGTGCCGAGCCTCACATGACAGGGAGGAACACCGGGGAGCTGTTTTTT
clone_size: -
d_call: TRBD1
v_call: TRBV7-9
j_call: TRBJ2-2

cdr3_aa: CASSLELEGSNYGYTF
cdr3_nt: TGTGCCAGCAGCTTGGAATTGGAGGGGTCTAACTATGGCTACACCTTC
clone_size: -
d_call: -
v_call: TRBV5-4
j_call: TRBJ1-2

cdr3_aa: CASSDRTGSYEQYF
cdr3_nt: TGTGCCAGCTCAGACCGAACAGGCTCCTACGAGCAGTACTTC
clone_size: -
d_call: -
v_call: TRBV18
j_call: TRBJ2-7

cdr3_aa: CASSYPNTEAFF
cdr3_nt: TGCGCCAGCAGCTATCCTAACACTGAAGCTTTCTTT
clone_size: -
d_call: -
v_call: TRBV5-1
j_call: TRBJ1-1

cdr3_aa: CASANVPVSYNEQFF
cdr3_nt: TGTGCCAGCGCCAATGTACCGGTTTCCTACAATGAGCAGTTCTTC
clone_size: -
d_call: -
v_call: TRBV6-1
j_call: TRBJ2-1

cdr3_aa: CAAGVPYNEQFF
cdr3_nt: TGTGCCGCCGGGGTCCCCTACAATGAGCAGTTCTTC
clone_size: few
d_call: -
v_call: TRBV27
j_call: TRBJ2-1

cdr3_aa: CASATRRGSDTEAFF
cdr3_nt: TGTGCCAGCGCAACCAGGAGGGGTTCGGACACTGAAGCTTTCTTT
clone_size: -
d_call: -
v_call: TRBV18
j_call: TRBJ1-1

cdr3_aa: CASSGQVNNYGYTF
cdr3_nt: TGTGCCAGTAGTGGACAGGTGAATAACTATGGCTACACCTTC
clone_size: -
d_call: TRBD1
v_call: TRBV19
j_call: TRBJ1-2

cdr3_aa: CASSLGQGGYEQYF
cdr3_nt: TGTGCCAGCAGTCTGGGGCAGGGAGGCTACGAGCAGTACTTC
clone_size: -
d_call: -
v_call: TRBV28
j_call: TRBJ2-7

cdr3_aa: CASQDRNSGNTIYF
cdr3_nt: TGTGCCAGTCAGGACAGGAACTCTGGAAACACCATATATTTT
clone_size: -
d_call: TRBD1
v_call: TRBV25-1
j_call: TRBJ1-3

cdr3_aa: CASSLRFGASEQYF
cdr3_nt: TGTGCCAGCAGCCTCCGGTTTGGAGCTTCCGAGCAGTACTTC
clone_size: -
d_call: -
v_call: TRBV11-2
j_call: TRBJ2-7

cdr3_aa: CASSPTPLGYTF
cdr3_nt: TGTGCCAGCAGCCCGACTCCTCTCGGCTACACCTTC
clone_size: -
d_call: -
v_call: TRBV7-2
j_call: TRBJ1-2

cdr3_aa: CAITSTGRGTEAFF
cdr3_nt: TGTGCCATCACCTCGACAGGGCGAGGCACTGAAGCTTTCTTT
clone_size: -
d_call: TRBD1
v_call: TRBV10-3
j_call: TRBJ1-1

cdr3_aa: CASSISSGTRETQYF
cdr3_nt: TGCGCCAGCAGCATCTCTAGCGGGACGAGAGAGACCCAGTACTTC
clone_size: -
d_call: TRBD2
v_call: TRBV5-1
j_call: TRBJ2-5

cdr3_aa: CASSQEGGSSYNEQFF
cdr3_nt: TGCGCCAGCAGCCAAGAGGGCGGGAGCTCCTACAATGAGCAGTTCTTC
clone_size: -
d_call: TRBD2
v_call: TRBV4-3
j_call: TRBJ2-1

cdr3_aa: CASSTRSPGANVLTF
cdr3_nt: TGTGCCAGCAGTACTCGATCCCCTGGGGCCAACGTCCTGACTTTC
clone_size: -
d_call: -
v_call: TRBV27
j_call: TRBJ2-6

cdr3_aa: CASSLTGGSTDTQYF
cdr3_nt: TGTGCCAGCAGCTTGACGGGGGGGTCCACAGATACGCAGTATTTT
clone_size: once
d_call: TRBD2
v_call: TRBV7-8
j_call: TRBJ2-3

cdr3_aa: CASSLKGGPGELFF
cdr3_nt: TGTGCCAGCAGCTTAAAAGGAGGGCCGGGGGAGCTGTTTTTT
clone_size: -
d_call: -
v_call: TRBV7-3
j_call: TRBJ2-2

cdr3_aa: CASRSPRKEGAKAGYTF
cdr3_nt: TGTGCCAGTAGATCTCCCAGGAAGGAGGGGGCAAAAGCCGGCTACACCTTC
clone_size: -
d_call: TRBD1
v_call: TRBV19
j_call: TRBJ1-2

cdr3_aa: CASNHGGADTQYF
cdr3_nt: TGTGCCAGCAACCACGGGGGGGCCGACACGCAGTATTTT
clone_size: once
d_call: TRBD2
v_call: TRBV7-3
j_call: TRBJ2-3

cdr3_aa: CASSIDSGLRAIF
cdr3_nt: TGTGCCAGTAGTATAGATTCGGGTTTGCGCGCTATCTTC
clone_size: once
d_call: -
v_call: TRBV19
j_call: TRBJ2-1

cdr3_aa: CASSLGSALEGNQPQHF
cdr3_nt: TGTGCCAGCAGCTTGGGCTCGGCCCTGGAGGGCAATCAGCCCCAGCATTTT
clone_size: -
d_call: -
v_call: TRBV5-5
j_call: TRBJ1-5

cdr3_aa: CASSQVLPAGGSSYEQYF
cdr3_nt: TGCGCCAGCAGCCAAGTCCTTCCAGCTGGCGGGAGTTCCTACGAGCAGTACTTC
clone_size: -
d_call: TRBD2
v_call: TRBV4-1
j_call: TRBJ2-7

cdr3_aa: CASSLSLAAGQNIQYF
cdr3_nt: TGTGCCAGCAGCTTAAGTCTAGCGGCGGGTCAAAACATTCAGTACTTC
clone_size: -
d_call: TRBD2
v_call: TRBV5-4
j_call: TRBJ2-4

cdr3_aa: CASSYRGAYEQYF
cdr3_nt: TGTGCCAGCAGTTACAGGGGTGCCTACGAGCAGTACTTC
clone_size: once
d_call: -
v_call: TRBV6-5
j_call: TRBJ2-7

cdr3_aa: CASSLALGGFRETQYF
cdr3_nt: TGCGCCAGCAGCTTGGCCCTCGGGGGGTTTCGAGAGACCCAGTACTTC
clone_size: -
d_call: TRBD2
v_call: TRBV5-1
j_call: TRBJ2-5

cdr3_aa: CASSLQVGPSSYNEQFF
cdr3_nt: TGTGCCAGCAGCTTACAGGTAGGCCCCAGCTCCTACAATGAGCAGTTCTTC
clone_size: -
d_call: -
v_call: TRBV11-3
j_call: TRBJ2-1

cdr3_aa: CASSTTPSSYEQYF
cdr3_nt: TGTGCCAGCAGTACTACTCCAAGCTCCTACGAGCAGTACTTC
clone_size: -
d_call: -
v_call: TRBV7-3
j_call: TRBJ2-7

cdr3_aa: CASKAGGEGTQYF
cdr3_nt: TGTGCCAGCAAAGCGGGAGGTGAGGGGACCCAGTACTTC
clone_size: -
d_call: TRBD2
v_call: TRBV27
j_call: TRBJ2-5

cdr3_aa: CSVATGWGTDTQYF
cdr3_nt: TGCAGCGTTGCCACAGGGTGGGGCACAGATACGCAGTATTTT
clone_size: -
d_call: -
v_call: TRBV29-1
j_call: TRBJ2-3

cdr3_aa: CASSFQANLPTYEQYF
cdr3_nt: TGTGCCAGCAGTTTCCAGGCAAACCTCCCGACCTACGAGCAGTACTTC
clone_size: -
d_call: -
v_call: TRBV27
j_call: TRBJ2-7

cdr3_aa: CASSRTGRRPQHF
cdr3_nt: TGTGCCAGCTCGAGGACAGGAAGGCGGCCCCAGCATTTT
clone_size: -
d_call: TRBD1
v_call: TRBV2
j_call: TRBJ1-5

cdr3_aa: CASSIGGGQQPQHF
cdr3_nt: TGTGCCAGTAGTATCGGGGGGGGTCAACAGCCCCAGCATTTT
clone_size: once
d_call: -
v_call: TRBV19
j_call: TRBJ1-5

cdr3_aa: CASSELRHGSNQPQHF
cdr3_nt: TGTGCCAGCAGTGAACTAAGACACGGTAGCAATCAGCCCCAGCATTTT
clone_size: -
d_call: -
v_call: TRBV2
j_call: TRBJ1-5

cdr3_aa: CASNSALENPPLHF
cdr3_nt: TGTGCCAGCAATAGTGCGTTGGAGAATCCACCCCTCCACTTT
clone_size: once
d_call: -
v_call: TRBV6-1
j_call: TRBJ1-6

cdr3_aa: CASSDLLRGYTF
cdr3_nt: TGTGCCAGCAGTGACCTCCTGCGGGGCTACACCTTC
clone_size: -
d_call: -
v_call: TRBV25-1
j_call: TRBJ1-2

cdr3_aa: CASSPPGGALTDNEQFF
cdr3_nt: TGTGCCAGCTCACCACCAGGGGGGGCCTTAACGGACAATGAGCAGTTCTTC
clone_size: -
d_call: -
v_call: TRBV18
j_call: TRBJ2-1

cdr3_aa: CASSLELAEYNEQFF
cdr3_nt: TGTGCCAGCAGCTTAGAACTAGCGGAGTACAATGAGCAGTTCTTC
clone_size: -
d_call: TRBD2
v_call: TRBV7-2
j_call: TRBJ2-1

cdr3_aa: CASSLGTGTQNTEAFF
cdr3_nt: TGTGCCAGCAGCTTAGGGACAGGGACCCAGAACACTGAAGCTTTCTTT
clone_size: -
d_call: TRBD1
v_call: TRBV11-3
j_call: TRBJ1-1

cdr3_aa: CATSRGGTSNEQFF
cdr3_nt: TGTGCCACCAGCAGAGGCGGGACTAGTAATGAGCAGTTCTTC
clone_size: -
d_call: TRBD2
v_call: TRBV15
j_call: TRBJ2-1

cdr3_aa: CASSQYRGETQYF
cdr3_nt: TGTGCCAGCAGCCAATACAGGGGTGAGACCCAGTACTTC
clone_size: -
d_call: TRBD1
v_call: TRBV2
j_call: TRBJ2-5